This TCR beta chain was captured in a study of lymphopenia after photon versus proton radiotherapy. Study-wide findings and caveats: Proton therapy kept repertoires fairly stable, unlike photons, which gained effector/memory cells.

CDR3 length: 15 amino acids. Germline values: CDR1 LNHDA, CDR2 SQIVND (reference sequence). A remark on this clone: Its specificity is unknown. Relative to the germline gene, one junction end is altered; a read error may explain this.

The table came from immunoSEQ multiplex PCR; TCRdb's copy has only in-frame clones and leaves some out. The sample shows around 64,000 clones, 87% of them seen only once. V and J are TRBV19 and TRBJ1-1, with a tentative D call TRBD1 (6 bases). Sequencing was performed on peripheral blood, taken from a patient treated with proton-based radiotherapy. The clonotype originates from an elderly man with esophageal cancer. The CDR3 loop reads CASGIGPGANTEAFF. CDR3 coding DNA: TGTGCCAGTGGTATAGGACCAGGGGCGAACACTGAAGCTTTCTTT.